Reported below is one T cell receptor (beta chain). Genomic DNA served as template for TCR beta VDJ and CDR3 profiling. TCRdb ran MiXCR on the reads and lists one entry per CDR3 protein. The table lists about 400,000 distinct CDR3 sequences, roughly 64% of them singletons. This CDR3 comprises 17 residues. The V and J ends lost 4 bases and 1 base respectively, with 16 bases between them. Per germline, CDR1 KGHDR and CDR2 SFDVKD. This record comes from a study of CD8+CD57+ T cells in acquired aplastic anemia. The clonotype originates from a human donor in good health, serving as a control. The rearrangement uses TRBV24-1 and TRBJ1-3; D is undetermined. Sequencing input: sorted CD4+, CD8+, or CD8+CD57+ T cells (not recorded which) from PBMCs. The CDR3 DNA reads TGTGCCACCAGTGACAGAGGACGGATGCTTTCTGGAAACACCATATATTTT. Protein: CATSDRGRMLSGNTIYF.